The 2 T cell receptor beta chains presented below share a single source sample, sequenced in a study of graft-versus-host responses after intestinal transplantation. TCRdb keeps only in-frame clones here, not all; method: immunoSEQ multiplex PCR. The repertoire includes about 25,000 clones, approximately 93% of them detected once, and about 0.55% sits in the top ten. Sequenced material: PBMCs, taken 156 days after intestinal transplant. The receptor set was obtained from a human patient who received an intestinal transplant, so some T cells may come from the graft donor.

The chain joins TRBV2 to TRBJ1-1; D may be TRBD1 (6 bases). Trimming stripped 9 bases from V and 2 bases from J, with 13 bases between. The CDR3 extends over 13 amino acids. Per the germline V gene, CDR1 is SNHLY and CDR2 is FYNNEI. The CDR3 spells CASLQGVNTEAFF. In nucleotides, the CDR3 is TGTGCCAGTTTACAGGGAGTTAACACTGAAGCTTTCTTT.

CDR3 DNA sequence: TGCGCCAGCAGCTTGGATCCGGGACAGGGGGCAGATGGCTACACCTTC. It translates to CASSLDPGQGADGYTF. This chain links TRBV5-1 with TRBJ1-2; 12 positions match TRBD1. The V gene end was trimmed by 0 bases and the J gene end by 6 bases; junction bases not matched to a gene: 6. CDR1 and CDR2 (germline): SGHRS, YFSETQ. There are 16 residues in the CDR3.